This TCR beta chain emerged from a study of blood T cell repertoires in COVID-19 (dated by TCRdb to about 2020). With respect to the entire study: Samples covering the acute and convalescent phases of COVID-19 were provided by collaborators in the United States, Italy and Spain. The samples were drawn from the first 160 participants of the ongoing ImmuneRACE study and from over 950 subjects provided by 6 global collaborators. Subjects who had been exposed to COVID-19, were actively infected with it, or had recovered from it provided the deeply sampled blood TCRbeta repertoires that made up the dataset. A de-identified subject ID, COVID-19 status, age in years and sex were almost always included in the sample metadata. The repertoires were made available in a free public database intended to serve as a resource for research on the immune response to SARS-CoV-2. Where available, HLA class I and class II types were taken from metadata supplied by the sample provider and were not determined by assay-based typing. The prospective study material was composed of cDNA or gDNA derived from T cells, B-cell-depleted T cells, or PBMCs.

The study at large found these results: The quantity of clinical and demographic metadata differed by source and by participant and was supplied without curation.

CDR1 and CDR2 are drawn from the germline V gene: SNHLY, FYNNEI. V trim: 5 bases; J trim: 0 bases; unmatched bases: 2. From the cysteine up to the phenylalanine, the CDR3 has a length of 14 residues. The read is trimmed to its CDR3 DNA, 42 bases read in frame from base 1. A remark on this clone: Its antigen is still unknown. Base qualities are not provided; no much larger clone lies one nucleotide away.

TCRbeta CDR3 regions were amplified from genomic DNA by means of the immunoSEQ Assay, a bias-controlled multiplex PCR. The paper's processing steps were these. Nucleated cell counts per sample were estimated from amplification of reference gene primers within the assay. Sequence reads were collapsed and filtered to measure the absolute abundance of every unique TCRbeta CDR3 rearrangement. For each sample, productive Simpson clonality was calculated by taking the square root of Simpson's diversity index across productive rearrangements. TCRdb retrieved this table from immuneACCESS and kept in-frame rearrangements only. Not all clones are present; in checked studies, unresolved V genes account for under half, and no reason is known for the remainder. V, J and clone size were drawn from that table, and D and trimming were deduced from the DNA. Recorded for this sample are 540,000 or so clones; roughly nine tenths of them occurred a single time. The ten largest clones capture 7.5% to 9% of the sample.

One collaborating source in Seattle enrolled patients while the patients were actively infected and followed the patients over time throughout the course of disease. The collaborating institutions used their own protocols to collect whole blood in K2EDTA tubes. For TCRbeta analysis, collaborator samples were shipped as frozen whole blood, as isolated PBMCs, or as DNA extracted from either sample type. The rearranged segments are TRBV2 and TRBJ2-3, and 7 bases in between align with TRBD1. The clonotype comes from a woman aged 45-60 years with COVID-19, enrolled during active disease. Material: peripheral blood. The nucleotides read TGTGCCAGCAGTTCGGGACAGAGCACAGATACGCAGTATTTT. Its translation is CASSSGQSTDTQYF.